Below are 8 T cell receptor beta chains sequenced from a single sample in a study of T cell clonality in common variable immunodeficiency. Overall study results and limits: Reportedly, TCR beta sequences from common variable immunodeficiency showed fewer deletions and N-nucleotide insertions.

Some clones are missing from TCRdb's copy, which holds only in-frame ones; the method was immunoSEQ multiplex PCR. The specimen's table records 8,000 to 9,500 clones. Their specific antigens are unknown. Sample: peripheral blood mononuclear cells. Receptor source: a human donor with common variable immunodeficiency.

Comments on this clone: The CDR3 end is not reached by the read, which stops 3 residues before it; the germline J gene fills it in. This chain links TRBV10-2 with TRBJ2-1; tentatively, D is TRBD2 (5 bases). Trimming took 4 bases from V and 3 from J, leaving 7 bases between them. The CDR3 totals 13 residues. Per the germline V gene, CDR1 is WSHSY and CDR2 is SAAADI. CDR3 region: CASSVSDYNEQFF. The covered CDR3 bases are TGCGCCAGCAGTGTTAGCGACTACAATGAG.

A remark on this clone: The CDR3 end falls 3 residues outside the read, so it is completed with the germline J gene. The V gene is TRBV20-1, the J gene TRBJ2-7, with TRBD2 identical over 7 bases. This CDR3 comprises 13 residues. V lost 3 bases to trimming and J lost 3 bases; unmatched junction nucleotides: 5. The germline V gene has CDR1 DFQATT and CDR2 SNEGSKA (reference sequence). CDR3 DNA, as far as it was read: TGCAGTGCTAGCGGGGGGTTTAGCTACGAG. This codes for CSASGGFSYE. The complete CDR3 reads CSASGGFSYEQYF.

Points on this clone: The read ends 3 residues before the CDR3 terminus; that terminus is restored from the germline J gene. The V gene is TRBV19, the J gene TRBJ2-7; D not certain. Germline CDR1 reads LNHDA; CDR2 reads SQIVND (reference sequence). The CDR3 has 14 amino acids. With 8 bases removed from V and 2 bases from J, the gap between germline ends came to 16 bases. The CDR3 is CASSSTAGAYEQYF. The part of the CDR3 DNA that was read is TGTGCCAGTTCCTCGACGGCAGGCGCCTACGAG.

In the case of this clone: The CDR3 goes on 3 residues after the read ends, and that part is filled in from the germline J gene. This chain uses TRBV5-1 with TRBJ1-4; tentatively, D is TRBD1 (6 bases). The CDR3 is 13 amino acids. Trimming pared 2 bases from V and 5 bases from J, leaving 7 bases between. From germline, CDR1 is SGHRS and CDR2 YFSETQ. CDR3 residues: CASSFRGNEKLFF. The DNA read from the CDR3 is TGCGCCAGCAGCTTCAGGGGCAATGAAAAA. The whole variable domain, remainder taken from reference TRBV5-1 and TRBJ1-4, is KAGVTQTPRYLIKTRGQQVTLSCSPISGHRSVSWYQQTPGQGLQFLFEYFSETQRNKGNFPGRFSGRQFSNSRSEMNVSTLELGDSALYLCASSFRGNEKLFFGSGTQLSVL.

Its frequency marks this clone as medium-sized. The read terminates 3 residues ahead of where the CDR3 ends, so the germline J gene completes it. This rearrangement joins TRBV18 to TRBJ1-1, with a tentative D call TRBD1 (6 bases). V gave up 5 bases and J gave up 4 bases, with 14 bases separating them. Germline CDR1 reads KGHSH; CDR2 reads LQKENI. The CDR3 consists of 14 residues. CDR3 bases read: TGTGCCAGCTCATTTTCGGGGGGCCGCACTGAA. It encodes CASSFSGGRTE. Given in full, the CDR3 is CASSFSGGRTEAFF. The full variable domain, rest sourced from reference TRBV18 and TRBJ1-1, is NAGVMQNPRHLVRRRGQEARLRCSPMKGHSHVYWYRQLPEEGLKFMVYLQKENIIDESGMPKERFSAEFPKEGPSILRIQQVVRGDSAAYFCASSFSGGRTEAFFGQGTRLTVV.

Considering frequency, this clone is medium-sized (0.01 to 0.1%). The read stops 3 residues short of the end of the CDR3; the missing end is completed from the germline J gene. The chain carries TRBV7-2 and TRBJ2-3, with 7 nucleotides matching TRBD2. The CDR3 runs to 14 residues. Germline loops: CDR1 SGHTA, CDR2 FQGNSA. After removal of 1 base from V and 4 bases from J, the junction contained 2 bases not matched to a gene. CDR3 amino acids: CASSLVGGADTQYF. The CDR3 bases that were read are TGTGCCAGCAGCTTAGTTGGGGGGGCAGATACG.

As concerns this clone: The CDR3 is cut off 3 residues early in the read; its end comes from the germline J gene. This chain joins TRBV20-1 and TRBJ2-3, with D maybe TRBD1 (6 bases). This CDR3 has 14 residues. The ends were cut back, 6 bases at V and 1 base at J, with 14 bases in the middle. Germline V lookup: CDR1 DFQATT, CDR2 SNEGSKA (reference sequence). The chain's CDR3 is CSAPRGARTDTQYF. Partial CDR3 DNA: TGCAGTGCCCCCAGGGGAGCGCGCACAGATACG.

On this clone itself: The sequenced fragment ends 3 residues before the CDR3 boundary, so the rest is inferred from the germline J gene. V and J are TRBV19 and TRBJ2-7; 7 positions agree with TRBD1. Per the germline V gene, CDR1 is LNHDA and CDR2 is SQIVND (reference sequence). The trim removed 4 bases at V and 0 bases at J, leaving 3 bases unmatched. The CDR3 covers 14 residues. CDR3 DNA (partial): TGTGCCAGTAGTAAACGGGACAGCTCCTACGAG. This sequence encodes CASSKRDSSYE. The whole CDR3 sequence is CASSKRDSSYEQYF.